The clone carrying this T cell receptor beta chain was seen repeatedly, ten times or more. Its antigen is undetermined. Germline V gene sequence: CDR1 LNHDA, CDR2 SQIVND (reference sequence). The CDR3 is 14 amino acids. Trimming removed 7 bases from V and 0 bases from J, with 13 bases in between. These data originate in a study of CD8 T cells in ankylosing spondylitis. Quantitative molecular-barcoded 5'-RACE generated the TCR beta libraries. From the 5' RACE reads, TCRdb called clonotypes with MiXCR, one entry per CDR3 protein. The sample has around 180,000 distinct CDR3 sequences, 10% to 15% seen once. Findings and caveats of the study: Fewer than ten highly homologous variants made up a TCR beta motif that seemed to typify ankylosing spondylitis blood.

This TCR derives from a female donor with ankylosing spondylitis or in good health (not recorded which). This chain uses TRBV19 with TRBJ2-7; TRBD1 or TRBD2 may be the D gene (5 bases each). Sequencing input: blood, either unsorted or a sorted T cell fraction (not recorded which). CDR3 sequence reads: CASNRDPSSYEQYF. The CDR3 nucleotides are TGTGCCAGTAATCGGGACCCCAGCTCCTACGAGCAGTACTTC.